This T cell receptor beta chain is from a study of T cell repertoires in cytomegalovirus infection (dated by TCRdb to between 2018 and 2021). Study-wide context: Because public TCR beta signatures pointed to carriage of CMV infection together with the matching HLA type, the HLA type of each donor mattered for the analysis. Study-level results and caveats: In both this cohort and an independent cohort of some 370 donors, the cumulative frequency of public TCR beta family members distinguished carriers of CMV infection plus the relevant HLA type. The ex vivo response was dominated by HLA-C-restricted CMV-specific TCR beta clonotypes, and the single most frequent clonotype in two of eight donors was supplied by these HLA-C-restricted clonotypes.

The sequencing machine was an Illumina HiSeq 1500. Using fastp trimming at Q25 and MiXCR clonotype assembly, TCRdb reanalyzed the public sequencing data and kept in-frame beta chains. Here each entry gathers all rows of one CDR3 protein and keeps the most common genes and DNA. In all, the sample holds about 180,000 distinct CDR3 sequences, and roughly an eighth of those were seen once. 25% to 30% of the sample belongs to the ten largest clones. This clonotype was recorded at least ten times. Its antigen is unknown. It has no much larger one-base neighbor in the sample; base qualities were not kept. The source is a human donor in good health (CMV status not recorded). Some clones in this sample may be carry-over from other donors' samples. The sequencing input was PBMCs.

The sequenced DNA is TGTGCCAGCAGCTTAGGGCTCACCCGCACAGATACGCAGTATTTT. Its protein reads: CASSLGLTRTDTQYF. The chain couples TRBV7-2 to TRBJ2-3; the D segment cannot be called with confidence. The germline V gene supplies CDR1 SGHTA and CDR2 FQGNSA. Deletion took 1 base off V and 1 base off J, with a span of 9 bases between the germline ends. From the cysteine up to the phenylalanine, the CDR3 has a length of 15 residues. Only the CDR3 DNA is retained, 45 bases long and in frame from the first base.